This T cell receptor beta chain was obtained from a study of blood T cell repertoires in COVID-19. Study summary: T cells, B-cell-depleted T cells, or PBMCs provided the cDNA or gDNA that served as material.

This CDR3 contains 14 residues. Germline-derived CDR1 and CDR2 are PRHDT and FYEKMQ (reference sequence). The V segment lost 5 bases and the J segment 6 bases; nucleotides outside the gene matches: 7. The protocol was immunoSEQ multiplex PCR, while the TCRdb copy is restricted to in-frame clones and leaves out a portion. The sample yields about 83,000 clones, over 85% seen once. The source material was peripheral blood. This chain uses TRBV13 with TRBJ1-5, with 7 nucleotides matching TRBD1. This receptor was obtained from a woman of 80 years or more with active or convalescent COVID-19. The CDR3 coding sequence is TGTGCCAGCAGCATTCGGACAGGCGGTCAGCCCCAGCATTTT. Translating it yields CASSIRTGGQPQHF. The full variable domain, in which reference TRBV13 and TRBJ1-5 provide the parts outside the CDR3, is AAGVIQSPRHLIKEKRETATLKCYPIPRHDTVYWYQQGPGQDPQFLISFYEKMQSDKGSIPDRFSAQQFSDYHSELNMSSLELGDSALYFCASSIRTGGQPQHFGDGTRLSIL.